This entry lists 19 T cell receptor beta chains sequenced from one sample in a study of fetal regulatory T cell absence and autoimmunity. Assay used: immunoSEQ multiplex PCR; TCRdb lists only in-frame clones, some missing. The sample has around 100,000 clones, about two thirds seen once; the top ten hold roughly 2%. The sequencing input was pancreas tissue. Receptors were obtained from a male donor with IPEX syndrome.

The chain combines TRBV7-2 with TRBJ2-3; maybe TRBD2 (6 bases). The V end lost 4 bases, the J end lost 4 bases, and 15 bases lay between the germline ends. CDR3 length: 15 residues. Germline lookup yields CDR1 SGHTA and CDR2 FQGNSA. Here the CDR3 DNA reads TGTGCCAGCAGCTCGAGAGGTAGCGGCGCAGATACGCAGTATTTT. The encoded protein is CASSSRGSGADTQYF. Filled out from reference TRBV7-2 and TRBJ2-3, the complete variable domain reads GAGVSQSPSNKVTEKGKDVELRCDPISGHTALYWYRQSLGQGLEFLIYFQGNSAPDKSGLPSDRFSAERTGGSVSTLTIQRTQQEDSAVYLCASSSRGSGADTQYFGPGTRLTVL.

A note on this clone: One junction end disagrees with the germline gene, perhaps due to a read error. The CDR3 nucleotides read TGTGCCATCAGTGGCATTGGACTAGCGGGAGGATACGAGAAGTACTTC. It is translated as CAISGIGLAGGYEKYF. This chain connects TRBV10-3 to TRBJ2-7, with TRBD2 matching over 14 bases. Germline V gene lookup returns CDR1 ENHRY and CDR2 SYGVKD. The CDR3 length is 16 residues.

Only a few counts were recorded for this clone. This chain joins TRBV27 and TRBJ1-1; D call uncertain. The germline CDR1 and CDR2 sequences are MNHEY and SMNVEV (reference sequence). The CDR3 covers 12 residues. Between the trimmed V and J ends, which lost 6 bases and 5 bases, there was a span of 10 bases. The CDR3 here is CASRSGKTEAFF. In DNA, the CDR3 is TGTGCCAGCAGATCAGGAAAGACTGAAGCTTTCTTT.

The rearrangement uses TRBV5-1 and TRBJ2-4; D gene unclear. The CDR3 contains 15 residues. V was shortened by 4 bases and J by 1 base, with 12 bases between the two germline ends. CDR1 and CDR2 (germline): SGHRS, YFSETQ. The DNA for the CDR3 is TGCGCCAGCAGCCTGAGAGATCGGGCCAAAAACATTCAGTACTTC. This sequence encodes CASSLRDRAKNIQYF.

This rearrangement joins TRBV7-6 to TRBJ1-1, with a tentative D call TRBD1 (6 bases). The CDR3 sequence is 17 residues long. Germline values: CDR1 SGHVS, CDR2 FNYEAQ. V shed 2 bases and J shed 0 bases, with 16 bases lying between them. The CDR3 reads CASSLRGAHGVNTEAFF. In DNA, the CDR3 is TGTGCCAGCAGCTTACGGGGGGCGCATGGAGTGAACACTGAAGCTTTCTTT.

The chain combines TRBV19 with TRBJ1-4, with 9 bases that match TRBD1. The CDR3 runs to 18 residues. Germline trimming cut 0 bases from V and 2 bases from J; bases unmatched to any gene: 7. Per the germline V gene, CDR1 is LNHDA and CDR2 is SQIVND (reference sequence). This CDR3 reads CASSIERGQGQTNEKLFF. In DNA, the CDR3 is TGTGCCAGTAGTATAGAGCGGGGACAGGGTCAGACTAATGAAAAACTGTTTTTT.

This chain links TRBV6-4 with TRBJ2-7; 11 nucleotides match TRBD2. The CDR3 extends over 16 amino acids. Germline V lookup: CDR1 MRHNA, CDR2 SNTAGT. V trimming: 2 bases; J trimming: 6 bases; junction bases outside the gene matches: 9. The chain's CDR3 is CASSDASGRRGGEQYF. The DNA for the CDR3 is TGTGCCAGCAGTGACGCTAGCGGGAGGCGAGGGGGCGAGCAGTACTTC.

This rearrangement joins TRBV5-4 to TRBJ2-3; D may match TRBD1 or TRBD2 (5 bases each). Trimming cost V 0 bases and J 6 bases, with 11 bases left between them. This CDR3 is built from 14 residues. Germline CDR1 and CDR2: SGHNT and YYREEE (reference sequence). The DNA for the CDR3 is TGTGCCAGCAGCTTGGTGGGGGACGGGGATACGCAGTATTTT. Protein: CASSLVGDGDTQYF.

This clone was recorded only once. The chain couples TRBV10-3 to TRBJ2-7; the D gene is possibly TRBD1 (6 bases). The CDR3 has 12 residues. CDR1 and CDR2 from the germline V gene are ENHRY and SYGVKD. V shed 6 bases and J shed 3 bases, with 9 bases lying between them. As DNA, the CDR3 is TGTGCCATCAGGGACAGTAACTACGAGCAGTACTTC. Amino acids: CAIRDSNYEQYF.

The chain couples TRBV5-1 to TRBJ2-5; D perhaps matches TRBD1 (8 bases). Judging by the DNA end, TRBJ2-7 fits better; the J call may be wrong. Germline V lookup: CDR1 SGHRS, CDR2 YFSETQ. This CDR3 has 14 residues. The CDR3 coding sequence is TGCGCCAGCGGCCAACAGGGGGAGGGCTACGAGCAGTACTTC. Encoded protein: CASGQQGEGYEQYF.

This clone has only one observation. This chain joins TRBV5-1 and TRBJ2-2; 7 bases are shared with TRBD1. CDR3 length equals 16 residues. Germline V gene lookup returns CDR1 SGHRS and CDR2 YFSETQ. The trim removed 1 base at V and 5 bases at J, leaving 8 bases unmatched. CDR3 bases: TGCGCCAGCAGCTTGCGAGCTGGGACAGTGACCGGGGAGCTGTTTTTT. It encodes CASSLRAGTVTGELFF.

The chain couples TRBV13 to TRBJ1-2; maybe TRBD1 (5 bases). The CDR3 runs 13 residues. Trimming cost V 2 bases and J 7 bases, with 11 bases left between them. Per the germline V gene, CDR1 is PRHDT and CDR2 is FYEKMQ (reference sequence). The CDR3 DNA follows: TGTGCCAGCAGCTTATTGGGGGAGGCTGGCTACACCTTC. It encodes CASSLLGEAGYTF.

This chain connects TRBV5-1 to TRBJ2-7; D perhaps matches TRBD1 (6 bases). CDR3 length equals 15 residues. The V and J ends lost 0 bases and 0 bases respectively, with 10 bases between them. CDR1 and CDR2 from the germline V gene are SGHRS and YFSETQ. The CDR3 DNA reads TGCGCCAGCAGCTTGGCCGGGACACGCTCCTACGAGCAGTACTTC. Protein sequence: CASSLAGTRSYEQYF.

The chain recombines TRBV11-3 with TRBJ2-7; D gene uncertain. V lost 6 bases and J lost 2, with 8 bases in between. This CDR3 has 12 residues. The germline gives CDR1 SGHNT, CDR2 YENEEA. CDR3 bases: TGTGCCAGCAGTGATATTACCTACGAGCAGTACTTC. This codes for CASSDITYEQYF. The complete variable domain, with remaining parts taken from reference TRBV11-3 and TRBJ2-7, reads EAGVVQSPRYKIIEKKQPVAFWCNPISGHNTLYWYLQNLGQGPELLIRYENEEAVDDSQLPKDRFSAERLKGVDSTLKIQPAELGDSAVYLCASSDITYEQYFGPGTRLTVT.

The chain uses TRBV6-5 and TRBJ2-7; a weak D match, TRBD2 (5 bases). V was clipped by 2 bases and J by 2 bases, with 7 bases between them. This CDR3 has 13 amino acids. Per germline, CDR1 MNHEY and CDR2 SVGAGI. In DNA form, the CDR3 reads TGTGCCAGCAGTTACGCAGCGGCCTACGAGCAGTACTTC. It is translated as CASSYAAAYEQYF.

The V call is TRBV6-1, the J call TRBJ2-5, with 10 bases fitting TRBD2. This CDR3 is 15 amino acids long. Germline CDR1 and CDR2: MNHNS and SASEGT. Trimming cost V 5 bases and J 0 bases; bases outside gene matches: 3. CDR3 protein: CASSPGLAYQETQYF. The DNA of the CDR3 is TGTGCCAGCAGTCCGGGACTAGCGTACCAAGAGACCCAGTACTTC.

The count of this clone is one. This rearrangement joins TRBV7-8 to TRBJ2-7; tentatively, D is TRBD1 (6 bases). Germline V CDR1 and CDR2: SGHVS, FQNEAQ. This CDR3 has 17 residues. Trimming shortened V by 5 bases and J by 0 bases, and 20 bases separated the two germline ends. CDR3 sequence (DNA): TGTGCCAGCAGCCCAAAGCCAGGGGCAGGGAGCTCCTACGAGCAGTACTTC. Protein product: CASSPKPGAGSSYEQYF.

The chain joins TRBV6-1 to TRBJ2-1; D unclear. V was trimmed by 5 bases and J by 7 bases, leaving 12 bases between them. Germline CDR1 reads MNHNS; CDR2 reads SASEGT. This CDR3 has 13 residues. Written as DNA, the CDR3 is TGTGCCAGCAGTCGCTTTGCGGAAAATGAGCAGTTCTTC. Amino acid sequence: CASSRFAENEQFF.

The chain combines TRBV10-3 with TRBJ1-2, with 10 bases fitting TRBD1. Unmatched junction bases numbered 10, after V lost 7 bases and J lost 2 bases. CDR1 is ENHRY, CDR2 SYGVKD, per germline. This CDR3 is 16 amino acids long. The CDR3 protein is CAITPRQGANNYGYTF. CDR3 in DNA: TGTGCCATCACCCCGAGACAGGGGGCCAACAACTATGGCTACACCTTC.